The source of this T cell receptor (beta chain) is a study of cytomegalovirus exposure and HLA in healthy donors. Study details: Of the donors genotyped, some 400 in all, about 82% fell in the Caucasian-associated ancestry cluster.

This clone was detected once. Amplification used 60 Vbeta primers and 13 Jbeta primers. Assay: immunoSEQ multiplex PCR; the TCRdb copy retains only in-frame clones and omits some. This table has approximately 170,000 clones, 76% appearing once. Germline loops: CDR1 MNHEY, CDR2 SVGAGI. Trimming took off 0 bases at V and 3 bases at J, with 11 bases between the two ends. The CDR3 spans 16 residues. Sequenced: PBMCs. This chain joins TRBV6-5 and TRBJ2-2; D possibly corresponds to TRBD1 (5 bases). The receptor's source is a female donor in good health and CMV-seronegative. The CDR3, as DNA: TGTGCCAGCAGTTACTCAGGGGTGGGTGACACCGGGGAGCTGTTTTTT. Translation: CASSYSGVGDTGELFF.